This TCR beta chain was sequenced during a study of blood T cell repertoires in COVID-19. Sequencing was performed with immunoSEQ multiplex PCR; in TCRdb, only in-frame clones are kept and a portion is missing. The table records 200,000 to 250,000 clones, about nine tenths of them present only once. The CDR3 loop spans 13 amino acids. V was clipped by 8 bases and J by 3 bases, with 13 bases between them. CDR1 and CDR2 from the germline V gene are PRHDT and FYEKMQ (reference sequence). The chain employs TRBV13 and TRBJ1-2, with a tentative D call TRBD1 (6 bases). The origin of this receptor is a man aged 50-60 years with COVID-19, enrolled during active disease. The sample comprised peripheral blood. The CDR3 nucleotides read TGTGCCAGCGGCACAGGGAAAGACTATGGCTACACCTTC. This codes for CASGTGKDYGYTF.